The 21 T cell receptor beta chains listed next were all sequenced from one sample in a study of CD8+ T cells in alopecia areata. Indicated treatment: oral pan-JAK inhibitor, 5-10 mg twice daily. cDNA serving as the sequencing template came from extracted, reverse transcribed RNA. TCRdb's table, derived via immunoSEQ multiplex PCR, lists solely in-frame clones and lacks some. The sample lists roughly 120,000 clones, 58% occurring once. The sample was CD8+ T cells sorted from blood, taken at week 4, from a patient treated with tofacitinib. The receptors here all came from a human donor with alopecia areata.

V is TRBV30 and J is TRBJ2-7, with D possibly TRBD1 on 6 matching bases. V dropped 3 bases and J dropped 2 bases, with 8 bases sitting between them. The germline V gene has CDR1 GTSNPN and CDR2 SVGIG (reference sequence). The CDR3 runs to 12 residues. The CDR3 DNA reads TGTGCCTGGAGAGAGGGGGCCTACGAGCAGTACTTC. This encodes CAWREGAYEQYF.

About this clone: Additional DNA sequences in this sample encode the identical CDR3. The chain employs TRBV29-1 and TRBJ1-1; no reliable D call. In germline, CDR1 is SQVTM, CDR2 ANQGSEA. This CDR3 has 11 amino acids. Trimming took off 6 bases at V and 5 bases at J, with 10 bases between the two ends. This CDR3 reads CSVELGTEAFF. The CDR3 DNA sequence: TGCAGCGTCGAATTGGGTACTGAAGCTTTCTTT.

The rearrangement uses TRBV19 and TRBJ2-5, with D hard to call. Germline loops: CDR1 LNHDA, CDR2 SQIVND (reference sequence). CDR3 length: 14 residues. V lost 9 bases, J lost 1 base, and 15 bases lay in between. CDR3 bases: TGTGCCAGCAAGGAAAAACTGATCCAAGAGACCCAGTACTTC. It yields the protein CASKEKLIQETQYF.

This clone was observed a handful of times. This rearrangement joins TRBV7-9 to TRBJ1-1; D unresolved. The germline CDR1 and CDR2 sequences are SEHNR and FQNEAQ (reference sequence). V was trimmed by 4 bases and J by 4 bases, leaving 16 bases between them. This CDR3 is built from 15 residues. As DNA, the CDR3 is TGTGCCAGCAGCTCTCGTGGAGGGTCGATCACTGAAGCTTTCTTT. It specifies CASSSRGGSITEAFF.

The chain is built from TRBV19 and TRBJ2-1; 10 bases are a match to TRBD2. This CDR3 spans 15 amino acids. Trimming removed 3 bases from V and 6 bases from J; junction bases left unmatched: 5. Germline loops: CDR1 LNHDA, CDR2 SQIVND (reference sequence). CDR3: CASSIFGTSVNEQFF. DNA of the CDR3: TGTGCCAGTAGTATTTTCGGGACTAGCGTCAATGAGCAGTTCTTC.

The V and J genes are TRBV20-1 and TRBJ2-7; unclear D gene. This CDR3 has 11 amino acids. Germline V gene sequence: CDR1 DFQATT, CDR2 SNEGSKA (reference sequence). Between the trimmed V and J ends, which lost 3 bases and 3 bases, there was a span of 6 bases. The CDR3 reads CSARMGYEQYF. The DNA for the CDR3 is TGCAGTGCTAGGATGGGCTACGAGCAGTACTTC.

The chain recombines TRBV6-5 with TRBJ2-5; possible D gene TRBD1, 5 bases. The CDR3 covers 12 residues. V was pared by 2 bases and J by 4 bases, with 5 bases between. The germline gives CDR1 MNHEY, CDR2 SVGAGI. The CDR3 loop is CASSYQGETQYF. The DNA for the CDR3 is TGTGCCAGCAGTTACCAGGGAGAGACCCAGTACTTC.

This chain joins TRBV30 and TRBJ1-1, with D uncertain. V lost 4 bases to trimming and J lost 2 bases, with 8 bases between them. Looked up from germline, CDR1 is GTSNPN and CDR2 is SVGIG (reference sequence). CDR3 size: 12 residues. The CDR3 sequence: CAWNLGNTEAFF. The DNA for the CDR3 is TGTGCCTGGAATTTGGGCAACACTGAAGCTTTCTTT.

The chain couples TRBV29-1 to TRBJ2-1; D may be TRBD1 or TRBD2 (5 bases each). The V and J ends lost 5 bases and 6 bases respectively, with 14 bases between them. CDR1 and CDR2 from the germline V gene are SQVTM and ANQGSEA. This CDR3 is built from 13 residues. Here the CDR3 reads CSVPGTAVNEQFF. The CDR3 region has the DNA TGCAGCGTTCCGGGGACGGCCGTCAATGAGCAGTTCTTC.

The chain combines TRBV7-9 with TRBJ1-1, with TRBD1 matching 8 bases. Looked up from germline, CDR1 is SEHNR and CDR2 is FQNEAQ (reference sequence). This CDR3 is built from 15 residues. The trim removed 5 bases at V and 7 bases at J, leaving 12 bases unmatched. DNA of the CDR3: TGTGCCAGCAGCCAGTCCCGGGACAGGCTCGATGAAGCTTTCTTT. Its protein product is CASSQSRDRLDEAFF.

This clone was counted between two and nine times. The gene calls are TRBV5-4 and TRBJ2-2; D is unclear. Germline V lookup: CDR1 SGHNT, CDR2 YYREEE (reference sequence). With 2 bases removed from V and 4 bases from J, the gap between germline ends came to 12 bases. The CDR3 totals 15 residues. The CDR3 DNA is TGTGCCAGCAGCTTAGTGGCGGATTCCACCGGGGAGCTGTTTTTT. It yields the protein CASSLVADSTGELFF.

This clone was seen a few times. The same CDR3 can be traced to other DNA sequences in this sample. The rearrangement joins TRBV27 to TRBJ1-2; D not resolved. CDR1 and CDR2 (germline): MNHEY, SMNVEV (reference sequence). Trimming shortened V by 3 bases and J by 4 bases, and 9 bases separated the two germline ends. This CDR3 contains 13 residues. DNA of the CDR3: TGTGCCAGCAGTTTGTCAGAAGGCTATGGCTACACCTTC. Translation: CASSLSEGYGYTF.

This clone occurred many times. The rearrangement uses TRBV28 and TRBJ1-6; D is possibly TRBD1 (5 bases). The CDR3 is 14 amino acids. V lost 6 bases and J lost 9, with 15 bases in between. Per the germline V gene, CDR1 is MDHEN and CDR2 is SYDVKM. CDR3 residues: CASRAKGESSPLHF. CDR3 sequence (DNA): TGTGCCAGCAGGGCTAAAGGGGAAAGTTCACCCCTCCACTTT.

In DNA form, the CDR3 reads TGTGCCTGGGCTTCGGGGGGGACCAATCAGCCCCAGCATTTT. It is translated as CAWASGGTNQPQHF. The gene calls are TRBV30 and TRBJ1-5; perhaps TRBD1 as D (5 bases). V shed 5 bases and J shed 3 bases, with 14 bases lying between them. Germline V gene data show CDR1 as GTSNPN and CDR2 as SVGIG (reference sequence). The CDR3 length is 14 residues.

This clone was counted a few times. V is TRBV27 and J is TRBJ2-7, with D maybe TRBD2 (6 bases). The CDR3 spans 15 residues. Germline V CDR1 and CDR2: MNHEY, SMNVEV (reference sequence). Trimming shortened V by 4 bases and J by 2 bases, and 15 bases separated the two germline ends. The CDR3 bases are TGTGCCAGCAGTTCCCCGGGGCCGGGGGCCTACGAGCAGTACTTC. Amino acids: CASSSPGPGAYEQYF.

The table lists this clone with a few counts. The gene calls are TRBV7-9 and TRBJ2-6; possible D gene TRBD2, 6 bases. Germline CDR1 reads SEHNR; CDR2 reads FQNEAQ (reference sequence). The CDR3 runs 16 residues. V was shortened by 5 bases and J by 3 bases, with 14 bases between the two germline ends. The CDR3 DNA reads TGTGCCAGCAGCCAGATGGAGGGCCTTGGGGCCAACGTCCTGACTTTC. As protein: CASSQMEGLGANVLTF.

V usage is TRBV30 and J usage is TRBJ2-1, with unresolved D. V was cut by 2 bases and J by 5 bases, with 4 bases left in between. Looked up from germline, CDR1 is GTSNPN and CDR2 is SVGIG (reference sequence). CDR3 length: 11 amino acids. CDR3 sequence (DNA): TGTGCCTGGAGTAGGAACAATGAGCAGTTCTTC. Its protein product is CAWSRNNEQFF. Full variable domain (remainder filled in from reference TRBV30 and TRBJ2-1): SQTIHQWPATLVQPVGSPLSLECTVEGTSNPNLYWYRQAAGRGLQLLFYSVGIGQISSEVPQNLSASRPQDRQFILSSKKLLLSDSGFYLCAWSRNNEQFFGPGTRLTVL.

The chain carries TRBV11-2 and TRBJ1-1, with D possibly matching TRBD1 (6 bases). The CDR3 covers 14 residues. Trimming took off 6 bases at V and 1 base at J, with 12 bases between the two ends. Germline CDR1 and CDR2: SGHAT and FQNNGV. CDR3 sequence reads: CASSTRTANTEAFF. DNA for the CDR3: TGTGCCAGCAGTACTCGGACAGCGAACACTGAAGCTTTCTTT.

The chain couples TRBV29-1 to TRBJ2-7, with D tentatively TRBD1 (7 bases). This CDR3 is 14 amino acids long. Germline assignment: CDR1 SQVTM and CDR2 ANQGSEA. V lost 3 bases and J lost 2, with 14 bases in between. CDR3 residues: CSVEGGQGAYEQYF. As DNA, the CDR3 is TGCAGCGTTGAGGGGGGCCAGGGGGCCTACGAGCAGTACTTC.

This chain uses TRBV25-1 with TRBJ2-7; a possible D gene is TRBD2 (6 bases). CDR1 and CDR2 (germline): MGHDK, SYGVNS. Trimming cost V 8 bases and J 6 bases, with 8 bases left between them. There are 10 residues in the CDR3. The CDR3 spells CASGGGEQYF. CDR3 in DNA: TGTGCCAGCGGGGGAGGCGAGCAGTACTTC.

This clone has more than one count but fewer than ten. This chain uses TRBV15 with TRBJ2-7; TRBD1 might be the D (6 bases). The ends were cut back, 0 bases at V and 6 bases at J, with 12 bases in the middle. Germline V gene lookup returns CDR1 LNHNV and CDR2 YYDKDF (reference sequence). This CDR3 has 14 amino acids. The CDR3 sequence: CATSRDLGAVEQYF. For the CDR3, the DNA is TGTGCCACCAGCAGAGACCTGGGGGCTGTCGAGCAGTACTTC.